This T cell receptor beta chain was recorded in a study of blood T cell repertoires in COVID-19. The CDR3 covers 11 residues. V lost 6 bases and J 2 bases, leaving 4 bases between the germline ends. Germline V CDR1 and CDR2: KGHSH, LQKENI. Enrolled during active infection, Seattle patients were then followed longitudinally. Per the authors' pipeline: The assay estimated nucleated cells by amplifying reference gene primers. Profiling relied on immunoSEQ multiplex PCR, and the TCRdb table lists in-frame clones only, not all of them. The DNA was the basis for D and trimming; V, J and clone size are from that table. Of under 15,000 clones in the sample, about two thirds are singletons; the top ten hold 6.1%.

The sample comprised peripheral blood. The TCR was taken from a man aged 55 to 70 with COVID-19, enrolled during active disease. The chain employs TRBV18 and TRBJ2-5; no clear D. The CDR3 is CASSPQETQYF. CDR3 bases: TGTGCCAGCTCTCCGCAAGAGACCCAGTACTTC.